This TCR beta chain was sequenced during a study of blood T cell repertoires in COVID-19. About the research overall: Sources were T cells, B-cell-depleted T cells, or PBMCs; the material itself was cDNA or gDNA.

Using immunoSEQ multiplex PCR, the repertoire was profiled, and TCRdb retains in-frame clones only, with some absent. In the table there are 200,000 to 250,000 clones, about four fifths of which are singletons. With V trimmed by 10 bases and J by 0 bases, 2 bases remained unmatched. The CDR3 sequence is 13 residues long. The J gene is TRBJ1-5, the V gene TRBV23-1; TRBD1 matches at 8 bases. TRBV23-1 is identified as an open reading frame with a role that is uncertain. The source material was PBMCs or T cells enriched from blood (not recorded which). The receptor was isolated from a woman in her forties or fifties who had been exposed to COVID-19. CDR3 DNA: TGCGCCACTGGGACAGGTAGCAATCAGCCCCAGCATTTT. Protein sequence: CATGTGSNQPQHF.